The 27 T cell receptor beta chains reported below all come from one sample, sequenced in a study of cytomegalovirus exposure and HLA in healthy donors. This PCR relied on a set of 60 Vbeta primers and 13 Jbeta primers. Only in-frame clones appear in the TCRdb table, and some are missing; sequencing was by immunoSEQ multiplex PCR. The table has around 150,000 clones, around 63% seen once. The sample consisted of PBMCs. The receptors come from a human donor in good health.

The rearrangement uses TRBV11-3 and TRBJ2-5, with 11 bases that match TRBD2. This CDR3 has 17 residues. Germline CDR1 is SGHNT and CDR2 is YENEEA. After removal of 0 bases from V and 5 bases from J, the junction contained 8 bases not matched to a gene. This CDR3 is CASSLEPSGRSWETQYF. As DNA, the CDR3 is TGTGCCAGCAGCTTAGAACCTAGCGGGAGGAGTTGGGAGACCCAGTACTTC.

On this clone: One junction end does not reproduce the germline sequence, and a read error may be involved. Other DNA sequences within the sample encode an identical CDR3. The rearrangement joins TRBV5-1 to TRBJ2-2; no reliable D call. CDR1 and CDR2 from the germline V gene are SGHRS and YFSETQ. This CDR3 is 14 amino acids long. The CDR3 nucleotides read TGCGCCAGCAGCTTAACAGCTAACACCGGAGAGCTGTTTTTT. Translation: CASSLTANTGELFF. The full variable domain, with the rest looked up from reference TRBV5-1 and TRBJ2-2, is KAGVTQTPRYLIKTRGQQVTLSCSPISGHRSVSWYQQTPGQGLQFLFEYFSETQRNKGNFPGRFSGRQFSNSRSEMNVSTLELGDSALYLCASSLTANTGELFFGEGSRLTVL.

This clone appeared a single time. The gene calls are TRBV5-6 and TRBJ1-5, with a possible D match to TRBD1 (5 bases). The CDR3 consists of 14 residues. Germline V lookup: CDR1 SGHDT, CDR2 YYEEEE. With 1 base removed from V and 2 bases from J, the gap between germline ends came to 7 bases. The CDR3: CASSLWGGNQPQHF. The DNA of the CDR3 is TGTGCCAGCAGCTTGTGGGGCGGCAATCAGCCCCAGCATTTT.

In this sample, this clone turned up a few times. This chain links TRBV6-5 with TRBJ2-1, with D possibly being TRBD2 (6 bases). The germline gives CDR1 MNHEY, CDR2 SVGAGI. The CDR3 is 15 amino acids. The V and J ends lost 8 bases and 0 bases respectively, with 14 bases between them. Here the CDR3 reads CASFGGRSSYNEQFF. The CDR3, as DNA: TGTGCCAGCTTTGGAGGGAGGTCCTCCTACAATGAGCAGTTCTTC.

V and J are TRBV19 and TRBJ2-2; tentative D call: TRBD2 (6 bases). Germline assignment: CDR1 LNHDA and CDR2 SQIVND (reference sequence). The V end lost 5 bases, the J end lost 6 bases, and 19 bases lay between the germline ends. This CDR3 comprises 16 residues. CDR3 bases: TGTGCCAGTAGTCCCTGGCAGGGAGGTTGGCCCGGGGAGCTGTTTTTT. This codes for CASSPWQGGWPGELFF. The variable domain in full, completed from reference TRBV19 and TRBJ2-2, reads DGGITQSPKYLFRKEGQNVTLSCEQNLNHDAMYWYRQDPGQGLRLIYYSQIVNDFQKGDIAEGYSVSREKKESFPLTVTSAQKNPTAFYLCASSPWQGGWPGELFFGEGSRLTVL.

CDR3 protein: CASSPGQGVGEQFF. CDR3 bases: TGTGCCAGCAGCCCTGGACAGGGCGTCGGTGAGCAGTTCTTC. The J gene is TRBJ2-1, the V gene TRBV9, with 8 bases aligning to TRBD1. The V gene end was trimmed by 4 bases and the J gene end by 9 bases; junction bases not matched to a gene: 9. Germline V gene data show CDR1 as SGDLS and CDR2 as YYNGEE. CDR3 length: 14 residues.

This clone was seen a few times. V usage is TRBV2 and J usage is TRBJ1-5; D unresolved. This CDR3 has 13 residues. V was clipped by 7 bases and J by 4 bases, with 11 bases between them. CDR1 and CDR2 (germline): SNHLY, FYNNEI. Here the CDR3 reads CASTSDRNQPQHF. Written as DNA, the CDR3 is TGTGCCAGCACTAGCGACCGAAATCAGCCCCAGCATTTT.

This chain uses TRBV2 with TRBJ1-6; the D gene is possibly TRBD1 (6 bases). The V end lost 6 bases, the J end lost 7 bases, and 10 bases lay between the germline ends. The CDR3 loop spans 13 amino acids. CDR1 is SNHLY and CDR2 is FYNNEI in the germline V gene. The CDR3 DNA reads as TGTGCCAGCAGCAGGACAGCCAATTCACCCCTCCACTTT. It yields the protein CASSRTANSPLHF.

The V and J genes are TRBV7-2 and TRBJ2-7; 14 bases map to TRBD2. The V gene end was trimmed by 5 bases and the J gene end by 6 bases; junction bases not matched to a gene: 6. CDR1 is SGHTA, CDR2 FQGNSA, per germline. The CDR3 has 15 amino acids. Written as DNA, the CDR3 is TGTGCCAGCAGCCGAGGACTAGCGGGAGGTCTCGAGCAGTACTTC. Its translation: CASSRGLAGGLEQYF.

This chain connects TRBV18 to TRBJ1-1; the D is unclear. The CDR3 loop spans 14 amino acids. Looked up from germline, CDR1 is KGHSH and CDR2 is LQKENI. Deletions cut 2 bases from V and 1 base from J, with 8 bases between. The CDR3 bases are TGTGCCAGCTCACCAGGCCGTGAGAACACTGAAGCTTTCTTT. It specifies CASSPGRENTEAFF.

This rearrangement joins TRBV5-4 to TRBJ2-7; 14 nucleotides align to TRBD2. There are 15 residues in the CDR3. Germline assignment: CDR1 SGHNT and CDR2 YYREEE (reference sequence). V trimming: 3 bases; J trimming: 7 bases; junction bases outside the gene matches: 6. The DNA of the CDR3 is TGTGCCAGCAGCTCCGGGACTAGCGGGAGCCGTGAGCAGTACTTC. It codes for CASSSGTSGSREQYF.

This sequence joins TRBV19 and TRBJ1-5; D is unclear. The CDR3 spans 11 residues. Germline V lookup: CDR1 LNHDA, CDR2 SQIVND (reference sequence). Deletions cut 8 bases from V and 4 bases from J, with 6 bases between. DNA for the CDR3: TGTGCCAGTGGGCCTAATCAGCCCCAGCATTTT. It is translated as CASGPNQPQHF.

The chain is built from TRBV2 and TRBJ1-4; 8 nucleotides match TRBD1. There are 15 residues in the CDR3. Looked up from germline, CDR1 is SNHLY and CDR2 is FYNNEI. V dropped 6 bases and J dropped 7; count of bases not matched to a gene: 10. In nucleotides, the CDR3 is TGTGCCAGCAGGAACGACAGGGGCGGCGGTGAAAAACTGTTTTTT. Translated: CASRNDRGGGEKLFF.

This sequence joins TRBV5-1 and TRBJ2-1; 8 nucleotides line up with TRBD2. V was clipped by 0 bases and J by 7 bases; unmatched bases: 12. This CDR3 has 17 amino acids. Germline CDR1 and CDR2: SGHRS and YFSETQ. The DNA for the CDR3 is TGCGCCAGCAGCTTGGGGGGGGCTAGCGGGCGACTTAATGAGCAGTTCTTC. Its protein is CASSLGGASGRLNEQFF.

The chain carries TRBV6-1 and TRBJ2-6; no clear D. In germline, CDR1 is MNHNS, CDR2 SASEGT. V lost 2 bases, J lost 0 bases, and 11 bases lay in between. The CDR3 loop spans 17 amino acids. The CDR3 nucleotides read TGTGCCAGCAGTGAACAAGAACGTAGCTCTGGGGCCAACGTCCTGACTTTC. Its protein product is CASSEQERSSGANVLTF.

The DNA for the CDR3 is TGTGCCATCAGTCCCCAACAGGGGGCATGGACCGGGGAGCTGTTTTTT. Encoded protein: CAISPQQGAWTGELFF. The chain joins TRBV10-3 to TRBJ2-2; 9 nucleotides match TRBD1. CDR1 is ENHRY and CDR2 is SYGVKD in the germline V gene. With 5 bases clipped from V and 5 bases from J, the junction kept 9 bases outside the gene matches. The CDR3 sequence is 16 residues long.

The rearrangement uses TRBV9 and TRBJ2-3; a possible D gene is TRBD1 (6 bases). The CDR3 is made up of 16 amino acids. V shed 4 bases and J shed 5 bases, with 20 bases lying between them. Germline values: CDR1 SGDLS, CDR2 YYNGEE. This CDR3 is CASSPEQGLVGDTQYF. Written as DNA, the CDR3 is TGTGCCAGCAGCCCGGAACAGGGATTGGTAGGAGATACGCAGTATTTT.

V gene TRBV28 combines with J gene TRBJ2-5; 7 nucleotides agree with TRBD2. V shed 3 bases and J 5 bases; nucleotides not matched to a gene: 3. Per germline, CDR1 MDHEN and CDR2 SYDVKM. This CDR3 has 13 residues. CDR3 nucleotides: TGTGCCAGCAGTTTGATCGGGGGGGAGACCCAGTACTTC. Translated: CASSLIGGETQYF. Full variable domain (remainder filled in from reference TRBV28 and TRBJ2-5): DVKVTQSSRYLVKRTGEKVFLECVQDMDHENMFWYRQDPGLGLRLIYFSYDVKMKEKGDIPEGYSVSREKKERFSLILESASTNQTSMYLCASSLIGGETQYFGPGTRLLVL.

The rearrangement joins TRBV7-3 to TRBJ2-1, with 13 bases matching TRBD2. The CDR3 loop spans 15 amino acids. The germline V gene encodes CDR1 SGHTA and CDR2 FQGTGA. J lost 6 bases, V lost 4 bases, and 3 bases had no gene match. DNA for the CDR3: TGTGCCAGCAGCTCGGGACTAGCGGGGACCAATGAGCAGTTCTTC. This translates into CASSSGLAGTNEQFF.

The CDR3, as DNA: TGCAGCGTTGGAGGCCTAGCGGGAGTGACAGAGACCCAGTACTTC. Residues: CSVGGLAGVTETQYF. The V call is TRBV29-1, the J call TRBJ2-5, with 10 bases lining up with TRBD2. The CDR3 covers 15 residues. V dropped 4 bases and J dropped 4; count of bases not matched to a gene: 9. Germline-derived CDR1 and CDR2 are SQVTM and ANQGSEA.

The chain carries TRBV2 and TRBJ2-5; D not resolved. Trimming shortened V by 0 bases and J by 4 bases, and 9 bases separated the two germline ends. Germline loops: CDR1 SNHLY, CDR2 FYNNEI. This CDR3 has 14 residues. In DNA, the CDR3 is TGTGCCAGCAGTGAAGCGGGTACGGGAGAGACCCAGTACTTC. Its translation: CASSEAGTGETQYF.

The V gene is TRBV4-1, the J gene TRBJ2-5; D perhaps matches TRBD2 (5 bases). Germline loops: CDR1 MGHRA, CDR2 YSYEKL. V was cut by 1 base and J by 2 bases, with 11 bases left in between. The CDR3 covers 15 residues. In DNA form, the CDR3 reads TGCGCCAGCAGCCAAGGTGTGACTACTCAAGAGACCCAGTACTTC. This translates into CASSQGVTTQETQYF.

J is TRBJ1-1 and V is TRBV5-1, with D unresolved. The CDR3 spans 15 residues. Germline V gene sequence: CDR1 SGHRS, CDR2 YFSETQ. Trimming stripped 0 bases from V and 1 base from J, with 10 bases between. The DNA for the CDR3 is TGCGCCAGCAGCTTGGACGGGTTTACGAACACTGAAGCTTTCTTT. It encodes CASSLDGFTNTEAFF.

J is TRBJ2-5 and V is TRBV9, with a tentative D call TRBD2 (5 bases). The CDR3 is 16 amino acids. The germline gives CDR1 SGDLS, CDR2 YYNGEE. Trimming took 0 bases from V and 2 from J, leaving 14 bases between them. The CDR3, as DNA: TGTGCCAGCAGCGTAGACGGGAACGGGTGGCAAGAGACCCAGTACTTC. Its translation is CASSVDGNGWQETQYF.

This clone is a singleton in its sample. The chain links TRBV2 to TRBJ1-1; no firm D call. CDR3 length: 13 residues. The V gene's germline CDR1 is SNHLY and CDR2 FYNNEI. Between the trimmed V and J ends, which lost 8 bases and 3 bases, there was a span of 13 bases. Here the CDR3 reads CASELVSHTEAFF. CDR3 nucleotides: TGTGCCAGCGAATTAGTATCGCACACTGAAGCTTTCTTT.

This chain joins TRBV13 and TRBJ2-1; TRBD2 agrees at 7 bases. The ends lost 5 bases at V and 5 bases at J; junction bases unmatched: 6. This CDR3 has 14 residues. Germline loops: CDR1 PRHDT, CDR2 FYEKMQ (reference sequence). CDR3 nucleotide sequence: TGTGCCAGCAGCATTCTAGCGGAGGACAATGAGCAGTTCTTC. It is translated as CASSILAEDNEQFF.

The chain carries TRBV7-9 and TRBJ2-7, with TRBD2 matching 7 bases. Unmatched junction bases numbered 4, after V lost 0 bases and J lost 5 bases. Germline lookup yields CDR1 SEHNR and CDR2 FQNEAQ (reference sequence). The CDR3 spans 14 residues. The CDR3 DNA sequence: TGTGCCAGCAGCTTAGCGGGAGGGAGGAACGAGCAGTACTTC. Amino acid sequence: CASSLAGGRNEQYF.